These T cell receptor beta chains were read from a single sample in a study of CD8+CD57+ T cells in acquired aplastic anemia. TCRdb used MiXCR to reprocess the reads, holding one entry per CDR3 protein. The sample shows tens of thousands of distinct CDR3 sequences, roughly 63% of them seen only once. The material sequenced was sorted CD4+, CD8+, or CD8+CD57+ T cells (not recorded which) from PBMCs. The receptors shown here come from a human donor with aplastic anemia. The CDR3 runs from the conserved cysteine through the conserved F or W. D genes are given only for firm matches. The listing skips clone size in some rows; elsewhere it reads once, few, many or a size class.

v_call	j_call	clone_size	d_call	cdr3_aa	cdr3_nt
TRBV19	TRBJ1-5	few	.	CASSISGQPQHF	TGTGCCAGTAGCATATCTGGGCAGCCCCAGCATTTT
TRBV19	TRBJ1-2	.	TRBD1	CASSIEGDRVDRDYGYTF	TGTGCCAGTAGTATAGAGGGAGACAGGGTGGACCGTGACTATGGCTACACCTTC
TRBV7-9	TRBJ2-2	once	TRBD2	CASSDGTRSVGELFF	TGTGCCAGCAGCGACGGGACTAGGAGTGTCGGGGAGCTGTTTTTT
TRBV4-3	TRBJ1-2	.	.	CASSQGRGPSYGYTF	TGCGCCAGCAGCCAAGGACGGGGTCCTTCCTATGGCTACACCTTC
TRBV10-3	TRBJ2-7	.	.	CAISELNNEQYF	TGTGCCATCAGTGAACTAAACAACGAGCAGTACTTC
TRBV20-1	TRBJ2-1	.	.	CSPYSAEQFF	TGCAGTCCTTACTCGGCTGAGCAGTTCTTC
TRBV13	TRBJ1-1	.	TRBD1	CASSLTTGAEAFF	TGTGCCAGCAGCTTAACAACAGGGGCTGAAGCTTTCTTT
TRBV12-3/TRBV12-4	TRBJ2-2	many	TRBD1	CASSLSDRVVNGGELFF	TGTGCCAGCAGTTTGTCCGACAGGGTAGTGAATGGCGGGGAGCTGTTTTTT
TRBV12-3/TRBV12-4	TRBJ1-3	.	.	CASSPGGNTIYF	TGTGCCAGCAGCCCGGGGGGAAACACCATATATTTT
TRBV15	TRBJ1-2	.	TRBD1	CATSRDLIGDSDYVYTF	TGTGCCACCAGCAGAGATCTGATAGGGGACAGTGACTATGTCTACACCTTC
TRBV19	TRBJ2-7	.	TRBD1	CASTPGQGADEQYF	TGTGCCAGTACACCGGGACAGGGGGCTGACGAGCAGTACTTC
TRBV4-1	TRBJ2-7	many	TRBD1	CASSQEQGASYEQYF	TGCGCCAGCAGCCAAGAACAGGGGGCCTCCTACGAGCAGTACTTC
TRBV7-2	TRBJ2-7	.	TRBD1	CASSRQGTSSYEQYF	TGTGCCAGCAGCCGACAGGGGACGAGCTCCTACGAGCAGTACTTC
TRBV10-3	TRBJ1-1	.	TRBD1	CAIRPRGQGTEAFF	TGTGCCATCAGACCCAGGGGACAGGGCACTGAAGCTTTCTTT
TRBV15	TRBJ2-1	.	.	CATSNDNEQFF	TGTGCCACCAGCAATGACAATGAGCAGTTCTTC
TRBV6-5	TRBJ1-6	.	.	CACSYPPPSPLHF	TGTGCCTGCAGTTACCCTCCTCCATCGCCCCTCCACTTT
TRBV29-1	TRBJ2-5	.	.	CSAGDQQETQYF	TGCAGCGCAGGGGACCAGCAAGAGACCCAGTACTTC
TRBV25-1	TRBJ1-2	few	.	CASSAANYGYTF	TGTGCCAGCTCGGCAGCTAACTATGGCTACACCTTC
TRBV3-1	TRBJ2-3	many	.	CASSQVASSTDTQYF	TGTGCCAGCAGCCAAGTAGCTTCGAGCACAGATACGCAGTATTTT
TRBV24-1	TRBJ2-1	many	TRBD1	CATRDRVSDEQFF	TGTGCCACCAGGGACAGGGTCTCAGATGAGCAGTTCTTC
TRBV9	TRBJ2-6	.	.	CASSVAAGWANVLTF	TGTGCCAGCAGCGTAGCGGCGGGGTGGGCCAACGTCCTGACTTTC
TRBV10-3	TRBJ1-2	once	.	CASSSAGGYTF	TGTGCCAGCAGTTCAGCCGGCGGCTACACCTTC
TRBV24-1	TRBJ2-3	.	.	CATSRGGAGTDTQYF	TGTGCCACCAGTCGCGGGGGCGCGGGCACAGATACGCAGTATTTT
TRBV5-1	TRBJ1-2	.	.	CASSRLDMTAYTF	TGCGCCAGCAGCCGACTAGACATGACAGCCTACACCTTC
TRBV6-1	TRBJ2-2	.	.	CASSPPDRNTGELFF	TGTGCCAGCAGTCCCCCTGACAGAAACACCGGGGAGCTGTTTTTT
TRBV20-1	TRBJ2-1	.	TRBD2	CSARMTSGRGNEQFF	TGCAGTGCTAGAATGACTAGCGGCCGAGGCAATGAGCAGTTCTTC
TRBV4-2	TRBJ2-3	many	TRBD2	CASSQGGRDYTDTQYF	TGTGCCAGCAGCCAAGGGGGCAGGGACTACACAGATACGCAGTATTTT
TRBV7-8	TRBJ2-1	.	.	CASSFSAAGRQFF	TGTGCCAGCAGCTTCTCAGCGGCCGGAAGGCAGTTCTTC
TRBV25-1	TRBJ1-2	.	.	CASSEFGWDYGYTF	TGTGCCAGCAGTGAATTCGGCTGGGACTATGGCTACACCTTC
TRBV15	TRBJ2-1	few	.	CATSGTANEQFF	TGTGCCACCAGCGGGACTGCGAATGAGCAGTTCTTC
TRBV10-3	TRBJ2-3	.	.	CAISVQIGGSTDTQYF	TGTGCCATCAGCGTACAGATAGGGGGTAGCACAGATACGCAGTATTTT
TRBV2	TRBJ1-2	.	.	CASSGRSGRYGYTF	TGTGCCAGCAGTGGGAGGTCAGGTCGCTATGGCTACACCTTC